Presented here are 8 T cell receptor beta chains from one specimen sequenced in a study of immune cell composition in non-small cell lung cancer. Normal lung was taken at the farthest possible site, at least 3 cm from tumour. The method was immunoSEQ multiplex PCR; TCRdb's version includes in-frame clones alone and lacks a portion of them. The sample yields 6,500 to 7,000 clones, roughly 81% seen once. Sample: non-adjacent lung tissue. These receptors originate from a human donor with non-small cell lung cancer.

The chain couples TRBV4-3 to TRBJ2-7; no clear D. Deletions cut 3 bases from V and 0 bases from J, with 12 bases between. This CDR3 region has 15 residues. Germline CDR1 reads LGHNA; CDR2 reads YSLEER. The DNA for the CDR3 is TGCGCCAGCAGCCAGGGCGGTCTCGACTCCTACGAGCAGTACTTC. It is translated as CASSQGGLDSYEQYF.

CDR3 region: CAWGPQGGSEAFF. In DNA form, the CDR3 reads TGTGCCTGGGGCCCACAGGGTGGATCTGAAGCTTTCTTT. V gene TRBV30 combines with J gene TRBJ1-1, with D perhaps matching TRBD1 (6 bases). Germline V gene sequence: CDR1 GTSNPN, CDR2 SVGIG (reference sequence). This CDR3 region has 13 residues. Between the trimmed V and J ends, which lost 5 bases and 6 bases, there was a span of 16 bases.

This chain joins TRBV29-1 and TRBJ1-1; 7 bases agree with TRBD1. Germline CDR1 reads SQVTM; CDR2 reads ANQGSEA. The V gene end was trimmed by 6 bases and the J gene end by 1 base; junction bases not matched to a gene: 5. The CDR3 loop spans 13 amino acids. CDR3 DNA sequence: TGCAGCGTAACCAGGGGGGGGAACACTGAAGCTTTCTTT. Translated, it gives CSVTRGGNTEAFF.

This clone was counted between two and nine times. The V call is TRBV11-2, the J call TRBJ2-3, with D perhaps TRBD1 or TRBD2 (6 bases each). Germline V gives CDR1 SGHAT, CDR2 FQNNGV. Trimming pared 4 bases from V and 7 bases from J, leaving 21 bases between. CDR3 size: 16 residues. The CDR3 region is CASSSQPSGGPHTQYF. As DNA, the CDR3 is TGTGCCAGCAGCTCGCAGCCTTCTGGGGGGCCCCATACGCAGTATTTT.

The chain couples TRBV6-5 to TRBJ2-1, with D perhaps given as TRBD1 or TRBD2 (5 bases each). The CDR3 totals 13 residues. V was shortened by 7 bases and J by 10 bases, with 17 bases between the two germline ends. Per the germline V gene, CDR1 is MNHEY and CDR2 is SVGAGI. For the CDR3, the DNA is TGTGCCAGCAACCCTCGAGGGGTGGGGGAGCAGTTCTTC. It is translated as CASNPRGVGEQFF.

This clone has just a few counts. The rearrangement links TRBV7-1 to TRBJ1-3; D perhaps matches TRBD1 (6 bases). TRBV7-1 is classed as an ORF, of uncertain function. The V end lost 4 bases, the J end lost 7 bases, and 14 bases lay between the germline ends. The CDR3 has 14 amino acids. As DNA, the CDR3 is TGTGCCAGCAGCTTAGGGGGGGAAGGGAACACCATATATTTT. It yields the protein CASSLGGEGNTIYF.

This clone is a singleton in its sample. The chain couples TRBV6-5 to TRBJ1-1; weak D call: TRBD1 (5 bases). This CDR3 is 14 amino acids long. V was pared by 2 bases and J by 4 bases, with 11 bases between. Germline V gives CDR1 MNHEY, CDR2 SVGAGI. The CDR3 nucleotides read TGTGCCAGCAGTTACGACGGGGCCGGCACTGAAGCTTTCTTT. Its protein is CASSYDGAGTEAFF.

This chain joins TRBV5-1 and TRBJ2-1; 9 bases match TRBD1. The germline gives CDR1 SGHRS, CDR2 YFSETQ. With 0 bases clipped from V and 4 bases from J, the junction kept 8 bases outside the gene matches. The CDR3 runs to 17 residues. DNA of the CDR3: TGCGCCAGCAGCTTGGGGGTTCCTGGACAGGGGTACAATGAGCAGTTCTTC. Translation gives CASSLGVPGQGYNEQFF.